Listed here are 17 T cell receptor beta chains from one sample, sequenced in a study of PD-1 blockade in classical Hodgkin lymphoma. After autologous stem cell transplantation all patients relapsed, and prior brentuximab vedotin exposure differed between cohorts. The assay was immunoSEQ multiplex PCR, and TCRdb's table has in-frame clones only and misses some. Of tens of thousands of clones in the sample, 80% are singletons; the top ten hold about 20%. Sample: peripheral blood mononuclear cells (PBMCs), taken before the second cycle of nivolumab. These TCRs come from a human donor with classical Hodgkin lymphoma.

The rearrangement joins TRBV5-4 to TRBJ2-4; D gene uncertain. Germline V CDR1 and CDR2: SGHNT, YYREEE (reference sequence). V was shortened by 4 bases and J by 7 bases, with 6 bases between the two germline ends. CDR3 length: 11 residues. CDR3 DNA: TGTGCCAGCAGCACCCTGAACATTCAGTACTTC. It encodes CASSTLNIQYF.

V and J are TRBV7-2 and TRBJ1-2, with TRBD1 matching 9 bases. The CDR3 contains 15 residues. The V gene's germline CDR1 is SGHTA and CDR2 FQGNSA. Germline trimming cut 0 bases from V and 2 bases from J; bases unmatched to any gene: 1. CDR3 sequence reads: CASSLAGQGNYGYTF. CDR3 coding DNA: TGTGCCAGCAGCTTAGCCGGACAGGGGAACTATGGCTACACCTTC. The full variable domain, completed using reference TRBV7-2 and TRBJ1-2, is GAGVSQSPSNKVTEKGKDVELRCDPISGHTALYWYRQSLGQGLEFLIYFQGNSAPDKSGLPSDRFSAERTGGSVSTLTIQRTQQEDSAVYLCASSLAGQGNYGYTFGSGTRLTVV.

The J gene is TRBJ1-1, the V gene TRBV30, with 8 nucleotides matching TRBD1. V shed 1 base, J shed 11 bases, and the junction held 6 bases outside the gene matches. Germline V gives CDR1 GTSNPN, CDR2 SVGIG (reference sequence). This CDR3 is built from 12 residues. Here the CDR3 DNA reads TGTGCCTGGAGTGGGTGGACAGGGCAGGCTTTCTTT. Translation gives CAWSGWTGQAFF.

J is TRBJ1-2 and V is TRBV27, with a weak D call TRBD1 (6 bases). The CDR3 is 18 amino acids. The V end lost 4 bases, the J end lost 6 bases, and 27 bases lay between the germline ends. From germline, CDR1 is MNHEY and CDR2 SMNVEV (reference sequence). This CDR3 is CASSSLVGIRGRGHGYTF. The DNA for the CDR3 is TGTGCCAGCAGTTCGCTAGTTGGGATCAGGGGCCGGGGTCATGGCTACACCTTC.

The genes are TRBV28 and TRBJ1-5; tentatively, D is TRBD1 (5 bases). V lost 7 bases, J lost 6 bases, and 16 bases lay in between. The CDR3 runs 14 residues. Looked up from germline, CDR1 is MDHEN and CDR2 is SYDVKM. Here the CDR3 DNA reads TGTGCCAGCATTATTACGGGGGGGACTCAGCCCCAGCATTTT. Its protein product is CASIITGGTQPQHF.

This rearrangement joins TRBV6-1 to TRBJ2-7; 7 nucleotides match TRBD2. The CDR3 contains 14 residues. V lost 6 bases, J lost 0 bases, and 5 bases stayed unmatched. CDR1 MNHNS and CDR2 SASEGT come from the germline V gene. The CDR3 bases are TGTGCCAGCAGCCAGCGGGGAAGCTCCTACGAGCAGTACTTC. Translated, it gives CASSQRGSSYEQYF.

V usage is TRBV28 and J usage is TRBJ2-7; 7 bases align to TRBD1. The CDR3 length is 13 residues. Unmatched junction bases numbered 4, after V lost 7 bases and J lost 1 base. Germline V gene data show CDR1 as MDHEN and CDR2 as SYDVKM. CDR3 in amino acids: CASTPGQSYEQYF. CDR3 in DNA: TGTGCCAGCACCCCGGGACAGTCCTACGAGCAGTACTTC.

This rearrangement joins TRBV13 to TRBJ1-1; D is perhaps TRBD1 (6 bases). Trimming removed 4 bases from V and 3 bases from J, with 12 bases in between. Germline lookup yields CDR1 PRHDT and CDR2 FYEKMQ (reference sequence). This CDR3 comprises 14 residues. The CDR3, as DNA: TGTGCCAGCAGCTCAATGGGACAAGACACTGAAGCTTTCTTT. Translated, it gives CASSSMGQDTEAFF.

The CDR3 DNA follows: TGTGCCAGCAGCTTAATGACAGAACAAGAGACCCAGTACTTC. This codes for CASSLMTEQETQYF. The rearrangement joins TRBV5-5 to TRBJ2-5; possibly TRBD1 for D (5 bases). This CDR3 spans 14 amino acids. Germline V gene data show CDR1 as SGHKS and CDR2 as YYEKEE (reference sequence). Trimming removed 2 bases from V and 2 bases from J, with 10 bases in between.

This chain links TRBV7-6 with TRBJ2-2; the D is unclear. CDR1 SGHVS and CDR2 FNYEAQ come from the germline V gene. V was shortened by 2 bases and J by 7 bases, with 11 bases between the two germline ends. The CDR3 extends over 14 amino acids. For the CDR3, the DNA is TGTGCCAGCAGCTTAAGGGATTTAGGCGGGGAGCTGTTTTTT. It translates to CASSLRDLGGELFF.

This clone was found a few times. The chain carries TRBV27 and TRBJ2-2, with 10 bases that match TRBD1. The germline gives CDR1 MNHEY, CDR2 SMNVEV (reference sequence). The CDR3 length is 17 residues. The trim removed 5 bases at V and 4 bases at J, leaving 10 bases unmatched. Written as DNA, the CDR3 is TGTGCCAGCAGTCCTGCTCCGGGACAGGGGACCACCGGGGAGCTGTTTTTT. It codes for CASSPAPGQGTTGELFF.

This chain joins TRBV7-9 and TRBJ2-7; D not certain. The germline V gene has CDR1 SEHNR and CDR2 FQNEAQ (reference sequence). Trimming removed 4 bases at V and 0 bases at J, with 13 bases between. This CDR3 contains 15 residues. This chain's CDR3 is CASSSAFGPSYEQYF. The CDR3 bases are TGTGCCAGCAGCTCCGCATTTGGCCCCTCCTACGAGCAGTACTTC.

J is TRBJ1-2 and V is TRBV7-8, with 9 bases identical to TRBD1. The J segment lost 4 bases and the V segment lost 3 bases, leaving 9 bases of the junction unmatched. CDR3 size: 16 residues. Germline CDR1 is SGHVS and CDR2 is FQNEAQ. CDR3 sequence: CASSLGTGISLYGYTF. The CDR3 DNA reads TGTGCCAGCAGCTTGGGGACAGGGATTTCACTCTATGGCTACACCTTC.

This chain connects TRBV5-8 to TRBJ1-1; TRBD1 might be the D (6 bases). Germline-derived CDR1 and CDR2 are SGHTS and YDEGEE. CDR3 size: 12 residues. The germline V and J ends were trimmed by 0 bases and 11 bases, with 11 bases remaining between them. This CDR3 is CASSLDRGYAFF. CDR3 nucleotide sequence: TGTGCCAGCAGCTTGGATAGGGGGTATGCTTTCTTT.

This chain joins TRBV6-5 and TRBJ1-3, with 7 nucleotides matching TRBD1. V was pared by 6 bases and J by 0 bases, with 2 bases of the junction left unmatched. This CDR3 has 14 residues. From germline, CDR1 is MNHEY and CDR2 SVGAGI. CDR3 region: CASSRDSSGNTIYF. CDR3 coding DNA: TGTGCCAGCAGCCGGGACAGCTCTGGAAACACCATATATTTT.

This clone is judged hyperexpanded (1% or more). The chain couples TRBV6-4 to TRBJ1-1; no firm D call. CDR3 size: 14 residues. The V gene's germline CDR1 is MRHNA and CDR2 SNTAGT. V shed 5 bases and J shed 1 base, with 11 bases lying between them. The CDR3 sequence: CASSYLPENTEAFF. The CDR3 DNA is TGTGCCAGCAGTTATCTCCCCGAGAACACTGAAGCTTTCTTT.

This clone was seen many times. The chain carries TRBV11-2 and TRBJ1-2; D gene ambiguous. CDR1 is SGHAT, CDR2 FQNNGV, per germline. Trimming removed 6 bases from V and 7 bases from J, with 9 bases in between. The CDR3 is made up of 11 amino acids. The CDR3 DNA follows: TGTGCCAGCAGAGAGAGGAGTGGCTACACCTTC. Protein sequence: CASRERSGYTF. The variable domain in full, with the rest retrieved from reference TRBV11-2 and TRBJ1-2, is EAGVAQSPRYKIIEKRQSVAFWCNPISGHATLYWYQQILGQGPKLLIQFQNNGVVDDSQLPKDRFSAERLKGVDSTLKIQPAKLEDSAVYLCASRERSGYTFGSGTRLTVV.